Listed below are T cell receptor beta chains from one sample, sequenced in a study of regulatory T cells in long-lasting Graves disease. TCRdb re-called the multiplex PCR reads with MiXCR, one entry per CDR3 protein. The sample lists some 450,000 distinct CDR3 sequences; around 22% were seen once. Sample: peripheral blood mononuclear cells (PBMCs), taken when the disease was refractory, from a patient treated with antithyroid drugs. Receptors were obtained from a female donor with Graves disease. The CDR3 runs from the conserved cysteine through the conserved F or W. The order of the fields is J gene, clone size, D gene, V gene, CDR3 protein, CDR3 DNA. A D gene is named only where the DNA matches it firmly. Expanded clones get a size class; other rows say once, few or many, or leave the size out.

>TRBJ2-1|.|TRBD1|TRBV7-8
CASSPPGQPKDEQFF
TGTGCCAGCAGCCCCCCGGGACAGCCCAAGGATGAGCAGTTCTTC
>TRBJ1-2|few|.|TRBV20-1
CSAPTQSSNYGYTF
TGCAGTGCCCCCACCCAGAGTAGCAACTATGGCTACACCTTC
>TRBJ1-1|few|.|TRBV20-1
CSARGSGMNTEAFF
TGCAGTGCTAGAGGATCCGGGATGAACACTGAAGCTTTCTTT
>TRBJ2-5|.|TRBD2|TRBV10-3
CAIRTSGREETQYF
TGTGCCATCCGGACTAGCGGGAGGGAAGAGACCCAGTACTTC
>TRBJ1-2|.|.|TRBV9
CASSVDGGYTF
TGTGCCAGCAGCGTAGACGGGGGCTACACCTTC
>TRBJ2-7|many|.|TRBV7-2
CASSLAGSSYEQYF
TGTGCCAGCAGTTTAGCAGGAAGCTCCTACGAGCAGTACTTC
>TRBJ1-2|many|.|TRBV12-3/TRBV12-4
CASSRSRGGGNYGYTF
TGTGCCAGCAGCCGATCCAGGGGAGGCGGTAACTATGGCTACACCTTC
>TRBJ1-5|many|.|TRBV2
CASTEWGVDQPQHF
TGTGCCAGCACCGAATGGGGGGTGGACCAGCCCCAGCATTTT
>TRBJ1-5|few|.|TRBV7-2
CASSLAVGFGGNQPQHF
TGTGCCAGCAGCTTAGCCGTAGGCTTTGGGGGCAATCAGCCCCAGCATTTT
>TRBJ1-5|.|TRBD1|TRBV4-2
CASSHGTGFNQPQHF
TGTGCCAGCAGCCACGGGACAGGATTTAATCAGCCCCAGCATTTT
>TRBJ1-1|.|TRBD1|TRBV7-9
CASSSTGLVTEAFF
TGTGCCAGCAGCTCGACAGGGCTGGTCACTGAAGCTTTCTTT
>TRBJ1-2|many|.|TRBV2
CASSRDRANYGYTF
TGTGCCAGCAGCCGCGACAGAGCTAACTATGGCTACACCTTC
>TRBJ1-1|many|.|TRBV11-2
CASSFDADRGGTEAFF
TGTGCCAGCAGCTTTGATGCAGACCGGGGCGGTACTGAAGCTTTCTTT
>TRBJ1-4|many|.|TRBV5-1
CASSGIPNEKLFF
TGCGCCAGCAGCGGGATACCTAATGAAAAACTGTTTTTT
>TRBJ2-2|many|TRBD2|TRBV28
CASSLWTSGTSGELFF
TGTGCCAGCAGTTTATGGACTAGCGGGACGTCCGGGGAGCTGTTTTTT
>TRBJ2-7|many|.|TRBV12-3/TRBV12-4
CASSFGGQRAYEQYF
TGTGCCAGCAGTTTCGGGGGACAGCGCGCCTACGAGCAGTACTTC
>TRBJ1-5|many|.|TRBV20-1
CSARYGGNQPQHF
TGCAGTGCTAGATATGGGGGCAATCAGCCCCAGCATTTT
>TRBJ1-1|.|.|TRBV5-1
CASSLASRMNTEAFF
TGCGCCAGCAGCTTGGCTTCCCGCATGAACACTGAAGCTTTCTTT
>TRBJ2-2|few|.|TRBV20-1
CSARAGGVHTGELFF
TGCAGTGCTAGAGCCGGAGGGGTACACACCGGGGAGCTGTTTTTT
>TRBJ1-1|many|.|TRBV12-3/TRBV12-4
CASRPLNTEAFF
TGTGCCAGCAGGCCCCTGAACACTGAAGCTTTCTTT
>TRBJ1-1|few|.|TRBV7-9
CASSPDRKSLSEAFF
TGTGCCAGCAGCCCCGACAGGAAGTCCTTAAGTGAAGCTTTCTTT
>TRBJ2-2|.|.|TRBV11-3
CASSSSWTANTGELFF
TGTGCCAGCAGCTCATCCTGGACAGCGAACACCGGGGAGCTGTTTTTT
>TRBJ2-4|few|.|TRBV7-9
CASSLAPVAKNIQYF
TGTGCCAGCAGCTTAGCCCCAGTAGCCAAAAACATTCAGTACTTC
>TRBJ1-1|few|.|TRBV30
CAWTFSRDTEAFF
TGTGCCTGGACCTTTAGTCGGGACACTGAAGCTTTCTTT
>TRBJ2-5|many|TRBD2|TRBV12-3/TRBV12-4
CASSGKAGIGETQYF
TGTGCCAGCAGCGGTAAAGCGGGAATCGGGGAGACCCAGTACTTC
>TRBJ1-5|few|.|TRBV7-3
CASSLKPANQPQHF
TGTGCCAGCAGCTTAAAACCAGCCAATCAGCCCCAGCATTTT
>TRBJ2-7|.|.|TRBV13
CASSLGLRGRYEQYF
TGTGCCAGCAGCTTAGGCCTGCGGGGGCGCTACGAGCAGTACTTC
>TRBJ1-2|.|.|TRBV4-2
CASSQVGVVGYTF
TGTGCCAGCAGCCAAGTAGGGGTCGTTGGCTACACCTTC
>TRBJ2-4|many|.|TRBV5-1
CASSLDGGGAKNIQYF
TGCGCCAGCAGCTTGGATGGCGGTGGGGCCAAAAACATTCAGTACTTC
>TRBJ2-6|many|.|TRBV28
CASSLTLSGANVLTF
TGTGCCAGCAGCCTGACACTCTCTGGGGCCAACGTCCTGACTTTC
>TRBJ1-6|many|.|TRBV6-2/TRBV6-3
CASSSGPISPLHF
TGTGCCAGCAGCTCCGGACCGATTTCACCCCTCCACTTT
>TRBJ2-2|.|TRBD2|TRBV5-6
CASSFSGRGGELFF
TGTGCCAGCAGCTTCAGCGGGAGAGGCGGGGAGCTGTTTTTT
>TRBJ2-7|many|.|TRBV28
CASSLAGSGSHEQYF
TGTGCCAGCAGTTTAGCCGGTTCGGGGTCCCACGAGCAGTACTTC
>TRBJ2-7|many|.|TRBV2
CASSLRGLAVHEQYF
TGTGCCAGCAGTCTCAGGGGGCTAGCGGTTCACGAGCAGTACTTC
>TRBJ1-2|many|TRBD1|TRBV28
CASSTQDRANYGYTF
TGTGCCAGCAGTACCCAGGACAGGGCTAACTATGGCTACACCTTC
>TRBJ1-6|.|.|TRBV7-2
CASSLFRNSPLHF
TGTGCCAGCAGCTTATTTAGAAATTCACCCCTCCACTTT
>TRBJ1-1|many|TRBD1|TRBV5-5
CASSLIQGATEAFF
TGTGCCAGCAGCTTAATACAGGGGGCCACTGAAGCTTTCTTT
>TRBJ2-7|.|TRBD2|TRBV7-9
CASSLERDHGEQYF
TGTGCCAGCAGCTTGGAGCGGGATCACGGCGAGCAGTACTTC
>TRBJ2-7|many|.|TRBV2
CASISPVFREQYF
TGTGCCAGTATAAGTCCAGTTTTTCGCGAGCAGTACTTC
>TRBJ1-4|.|.|TRBV7-9
CASSRNRDFNEKLFF
TGTGCCAGCAGCCGGAACCGGGACTTTAATGAAAAACTGTTTTTT
>TRBJ2-7|many|TRBD1|TRBV28
CASNPPGTAYEQYF
TGTGCCAGCAACCCACCCGGGACAGCCTACGAGCAGTACTTC
>TRBJ2-7|.|.|TRBV29-1
CSVAGLGDNTYYEQYF
TGCAGCGTTGCCGGGCTGGGGGACAACACTTACTACGAGCAGTACTTC
>TRBJ2-5|.|.|TRBV6-1
CASSLTDTGKTQYF
TGTGCCAGCAGTCTCACTGACACAGGAAAGACCCAGTACTTC
>TRBJ2-1|.|TRBD1|TRBV6-5
CASSYSGFGRGQYNEQFF
TGTGCCAGCAGTTACTCGGGGTTTGGCAGGGGGCAATACAATGAGCAGTTCTTC
>TRBJ2-5|.|TRBD1|TRBV9
CASSVGGTGVQGTQYF
TGTGCCAGCAGCGTAGGAGGGACAGGGGTACAAGGGACCCAGTACTTC
>TRBJ1-5|.|.|TRBV19
CASSKWGDPDQPQHF
TGTGCCAGTAGCAAATGGGGTGACCCGGATCAGCCCCAGCATTTT
>TRBJ2-5|many|.|TRBV6-1
CASRGGQRYQETQYF
TGTGCCAGCAGAGGAGGACAGAGATACCAAGAGACCCAGTACTTC
>TRBJ1-2|few|.|TRBV5-1
CASSLGQGSIGYTF
TGCGCCAGCAGCTTGGGCCAGGGGTCAATTGGCTACACCTTC
>TRBJ1-5|few|.|TRBV6-2/TRBV6-3
CASTYRVMSNQPQHF
TGTGCCAGCACCTACAGGGTAATGAGTAATCAGCCCCAGCATTTT
>TRBJ2-7|many|TRBD2|TRBV6-9
CASSYRLAGTYEQYF
TGTGCCAGCAGCTATCGACTAGCGGGGACCTACGAGCAGTACTTC
>TRBJ2-7|few|TRBD1|TRBV6-1
CASRTGTGTYLAYEQYF
TGTGCCAGCAGAACCGGGACAGGAACTTACCTCGCCTACGAGCAGTACTTC
>TRBJ1-2|.|.|TRBV29-1
CSVEGSYPGSGYGYTF
TGCAGCGTTGAAGGATCCTATCCGGGGAGCGGCTATGGCTACACCTTC
>TRBJ2-7|few|TRBD2|TRBV20-1
CSATQEGTSGRHEQYF
TGCAGTGCTACCCAAGAGGGGACTAGCGGGAGACACGAGCAGTACTTC
>TRBJ2-7|many|TRBD2|TRBV6-1
CATTGLALYAEQYF
TGTGCCACCACCGGACTAGCGCTCTACGCGGAGCAGTACTTC
>TRBJ2-1|.|TRBD2|TRBV20-1
CSAPRTSGTREQFF
TGCAGTGCTCCCCGGACTAGCGGAACGAGGGAGCAGTTCTTC
>TRBJ2-5|.|TRBD1|TRBV5-1
CASSSSTGGGETQYF
TGCGCCAGCAGCTCCTCGACAGGGGGCGGGGAGACCCAGTACTTC
>TRBJ2-5|.|TRBD1|TRBV20-1
CSARDSPSPQETQYF
TGCAGTGCTCGGGACAGCCCGAGTCCACAAGAGACCCAGTACTTC